This T cell receptor beta chain was profiled in a study of cytomegalovirus exposure and HLA in healthy donors. The CDR3 contains 14 residues. CDR1 and CDR2 (germline): MNHEY, SMNVEV (reference sequence). The junction had 5 bases not matched to a gene; V was cut back by 7 bases and J by 0 bases. Profiled with immunoSEQ multiplex PCR; TCRdb holds only in-frame clones, not every one. Of about 190,000 clones in the sample, over 65% were seen once. This clone was recorded once. The rearrangement uses TRBV27 and TRBJ2-7; TRBD1 aligns across 8 bases. This sequence was found in a man between 18 and 35 years old in good health and CMV-seropositive. The sequenced sample consisted of PBMCs. In nucleotides, the CDR3 is TGTGCCAGCAAATGGACAGGGAGCTCCTACGAGCAGTACTTC. It encodes CASKWTGSSYEQYF.